A selection of T cell receptor beta chains follows, all from one sample in a study of blood T cell repertoires in COVID-19. Here immunoSEQ multiplex PCR was the method, and the copy in TCRdb shows in-frame clones only, minus some. Here the sample spans 210,000 or so clones, roughly 80% being singletons. The source material was PBMCs or T cells enriched from blood (not recorded which). The source of these receptors is a man between 60 and 75 years old who had recovered from COVID-19. The CDR3 runs from the conserved cysteine through the conserved F or W. A D gene is named only where the DNA matches it firmly. The size field is filled for only some rows; it gives once, few, many or a size class.

CDR3 protein | CDR3 DNA | V gene | clone size | D gene | J gene
CSVARNSNQPQHF | TGCAGCGTTGCTAGGAATAGCAATCAGCCCCAGCATTTT | TRBV29-1 | . | . | TRBJ1-5
CASSGDRGSNQPQHF | TGTGCCAGCAGCGGGGACAGAGGCAGCAATCAGCCCCAGCATTTT | TRBV5-6 | . | TRBD1 | TRBJ1-5
CASVPDTDTYNEQFF | TGCGCCAGCGTACCGGACACCGATACCTACAATGAGCAGTTCTTC | TRBV5-1 | . | . | TRBJ2-1
CASSLRGGDQPQHF | TGTGCCAGCAGCTTGAGGGGAGGAGATCAGCCCCAGCATTTT | TRBV5-4 | once | . | TRBJ1-5
CAPSSGTARSYEQYF | TGTGCCCCCTCTTCCGGGACAGCGAGATCCTACGAGCAGTACTTC | TRBV24-1 | . | TRBD1 | TRBJ2-7
CASSSSGLAGDEQYF | TGTGCCAGCAGCTCTTCAGGACTAGCGGGGGATGAGCAGTACTTC | TRBV13 | . | TRBD2 | TRBJ2-7
CASSLSVDSPLHF | TGTGCCAGCAGCTTAAGCGTTGACTCACCCCTCCACTTT | TRBV11-2 | . | . | TRBJ1-6
CASTLAASGADTQYF | TGCGCCAGCACCTTGGCGGCTAGCGGAGCAGATACGCAGTATTTT | TRBV5-1 | . | TRBD2 | TRBJ2-3
CASSQQGNSNTEAFF | TGTGCCAGCTCACAACAGGGGAATTCGAACACTGAAGCTTTCTTT | TRBV18 | . | TRBD1 | TRBJ1-1
CASSGRDTKETQYF | TGTGCCAGCAGCGGCCGGGACACCAAAGAGACCCAGTACTTC | TRBV5-6 | . | . | TRBJ2-5
CASSPFGTGFSYEQYF | TGTGCCAGCAGCCCCTTCGGGACAGGATTCTCCTACGAGCAGTACTTC | TRBV3-1/TRBV3-2 | . | TRBD1 | TRBJ2-7
CAISESLTGRITEAFF | TGTGCCATCAGTGAGTCCTTGACAGGGAGGATCACTGAAGCTTTCTTT | TRBV10-3 | once | TRBD1 | TRBJ1-1
CASSQTGQGLDTQYF | TGCGCCAGCAGCCAAACGGGACAGGGGTTGGATACGCAGTATTTT | TRBV4-3 | . | TRBD1 | TRBJ2-3
CASSEVGGSSGNTIYF | TGTGCCAGCAGTGAAGTGGGCGGGAGCTCTGGAAACACCATATATTTT | TRBV6-1 | . | . | TRBJ1-3
CASSSGPNQPQHF | TGCGCCAGCAGCTCAGGCCCCAATCAGCCCCAGCATTTT | TRBV5-1 | . | . | TRBJ1-5
CASSSRDLFGTSGAQVYF | TGTGCCAGCAGCTCCCGGGACCTCTTCGGGACTAGCGGGGCCCAAGTGTATTTT | TRBV5-8 | . | TRBD2 | TRBJ2-3
CASSLDRDTEAFF | TGTGCCAGCAGCCTCGACAGGGACACTGAAGCTTTCTTT | TRBV6-5 | . | TRBD1 | TRBJ1-1
CASSQEQRGGFETQYF | TGTGCCAGCAGCCAAGAGCAGCGGGGGGGCTTTGAGACCCAGTACTTC | TRBV4-2 | . | TRBD2 | TRBJ2-5
CASSPEGTATNYGYTF | TGTGCCAGCAGTCCCGAAGGGACAGCTACTAACTATGGCTACACCTTC | TRBV25-1 | few | TRBD1 | TRBJ1-2
CASSLEGIRDSGYTF | TGTGCCAGCAGCTTAGAAGGGATCCGGGACAGCGGCTACACCTTC | TRBV7-3 | once | TRBD1 | TRBJ1-2
CASSLGQNSGNTIYF | TGTGCCAGCAGCTTGGGACAGAACTCTGGAAACACCATATATTTT | TRBV7-9 | . | TRBD1 | TRBJ1-3
CASGLDSLSYEQYF | TGTGCTAGTGGTTTGGACTCACTCTCCTACGAGCAGTACTTC | TRBV12-5 | . | . | TRBJ2-7
CAWSPRQGPPGTDTQYF | TGTGCCTGGAGTCCAAGACAGGGGCCGCCAGGCACAGATACGCAGTATTTT | TRBV30 | . | TRBD1 | TRBJ2-3
CASSQGPGQGYEQYF | TGCGCCAGCAGCCAAGGACCGGGACAGGGCTACGAGCAGTACTTC | TRBV4-3 | . | TRBD1 | TRBJ2-7
CASSPRDRAGNTIYF | TGTGCCAGCTCACCACGGGACAGGGCTGGAAACACCATATATTTT | TRBV18 | . | TRBD1 | TRBJ1-3
CASSPDSQAQHF | TGTGCCAGCTCTCCGGACAGTCAGGCCCAGCATTTT | TRBV18 | . | . | TRBJ1-5
CASSEHLLAGGRETQYF | TGTGCCAGCAGCGAGCACCTACTAGCGGGGGGGCGGGAGACCCAGTACTTC | TRBV7-8 | . | TRBD2 | TRBJ2-5
CASSWGQAYEQYF | TGTGCCAGCAGCTGGGGACAGGCCTACGAGCAGTACTTC | TRBV5-5 | . | TRBD1 | TRBJ2-7
CASNLRVLGGHYNEQFF | TGTGCCAGTAACCTACGCGTCCTTGGGGGCCACTACAATGAGCAGTTCTTC | TRBV19 | . | . | TRBJ2-1
CASSEGNSPLHF | TGTGCCAGTAGTGAGGGTAATTCACCCCTCCACTTT | TRBV19 | . | . | TRBJ1-6
CASSELGTATYEQYF | TGTGCCAGCAGTGAATTGGGGACAGCTACCTACGAGCAGTACTTC | TRBV25-1 | . | TRBD1 | TRBJ2-7
CASSFRGGQYEQYF | TGTGCCAGCAGCTTTAGAGGGGGACAGTACGAGCAGTACTTC | TRBV11-2 | . | TRBD1 | TRBJ2-7
CASSKKGRGSPTYEQYF | TGTGCCAGCAGCAAGAAGGGGCGGGGAAGCCCCACCTACGAGCAGTACTTC | TRBV13 | . | . | TRBJ2-7
CASSLALGGAEQYF | TGTGCCAGCAGCTTAGCCCTAGGCGGGGCCGAGCAGTACTTC | TRBV11-2 | . | . | TRBJ2-7
CAISASAGTSGSYEQYF | TGTGCCATCAGTGCCTCCGCGGGGACTAGCGGCTCCTACGAGCAGTACTTC | TRBV10-3 | . | TRBD2 | TRBJ2-7
CASSLTTGHWLYEQYF | TGTGCCAGCAGCTTGACCACGGGACATTGGCTCTACGAGCAGTACTTC | TRBV5-6 | . | . | TRBJ2-7
CASSPGTGDNEKLFF | TGTGCCAGCTCACCTGGGACAGGTGATAATGAAAAACTGTTTTTT | TRBV18 | . | TRBD1 | TRBJ1-4
CASSSGWGQGREGGELFF | TGTGCCAGCAGTTCAGGGTGGGGACAGGGCCGGGAAGGCGGGGAGCTGTTTTTT | TRBV9 | . | TRBD1 | TRBJ2-2
CASSWGSGRTDTQYF | TGCGCCAGCAGCTGGGGTAGCGGCCGCACAGATACGCAGTATTTT | TRBV5-1 | . | . | TRBJ2-3
CAWDRGRTDTQYF | TGTGCCTGGGACAGGGGCAGGACAGATACGCAGTATTTT | TRBV30 | . | TRBD1 | TRBJ2-3
CASSPRGVNREKLFF | TGTGCCAGCAGTCCTCGGGGGGTAAATCGTGAAAAACTGTTTTTT | TRBV6-6 | . | . | TRBJ1-4
CASSPGGGDYGYTF | TGTGCCAGCAGCCCGGGAGGGGGAGACTATGGCTACACCTTC | TRBV7-9 | . | . | TRBJ1-2
CASGGQMNTEAFF | TGCGCCAGCGGCGGACAGATGAACACTGAAGCTTTCTTT | TRBV5-1 | . | . | TRBJ1-1